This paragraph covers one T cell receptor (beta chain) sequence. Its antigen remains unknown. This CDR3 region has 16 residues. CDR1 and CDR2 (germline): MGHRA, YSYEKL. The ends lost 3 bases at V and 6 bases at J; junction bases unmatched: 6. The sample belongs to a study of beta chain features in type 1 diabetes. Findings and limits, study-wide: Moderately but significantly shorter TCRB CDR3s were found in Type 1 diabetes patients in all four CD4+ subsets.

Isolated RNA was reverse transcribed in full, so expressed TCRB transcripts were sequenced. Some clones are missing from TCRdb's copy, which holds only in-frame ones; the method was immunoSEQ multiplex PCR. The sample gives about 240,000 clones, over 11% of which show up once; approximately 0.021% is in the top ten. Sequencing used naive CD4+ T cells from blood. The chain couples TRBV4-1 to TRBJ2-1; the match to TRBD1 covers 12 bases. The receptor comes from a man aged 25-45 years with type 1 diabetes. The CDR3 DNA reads TGCGCCAGCAGCCAGCCGGGACAGGGGGCGGGCAATGAGCAGTTCTTC. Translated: CASSQPGQGAGNEQFF.